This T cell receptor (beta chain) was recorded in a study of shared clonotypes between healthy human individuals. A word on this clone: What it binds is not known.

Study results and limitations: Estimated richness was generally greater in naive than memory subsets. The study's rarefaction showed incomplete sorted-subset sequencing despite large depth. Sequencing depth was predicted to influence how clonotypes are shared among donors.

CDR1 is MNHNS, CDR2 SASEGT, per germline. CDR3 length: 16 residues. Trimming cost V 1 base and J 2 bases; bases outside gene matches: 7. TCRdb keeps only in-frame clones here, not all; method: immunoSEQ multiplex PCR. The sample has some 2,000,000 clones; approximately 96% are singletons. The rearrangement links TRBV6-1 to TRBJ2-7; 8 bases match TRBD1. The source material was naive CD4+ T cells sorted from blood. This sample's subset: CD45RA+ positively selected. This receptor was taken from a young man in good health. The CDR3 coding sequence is TGTGCCAGCAGTGAAGGGTTGGCAGGGGGCCCCTACGAGCAGTACTTC. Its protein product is CASSEGLAGGPYEQYF.